A selection of T cell receptor beta chains follows, all from one sample in a study of blood T cell repertoires in COVID-19. Data came from immunoSEQ multiplex PCR; TCRdb stores just in-frame clones and leaves some out. The sample yields about 71,000 clones, just over 85% seen once. The sequenced sample consisted of peripheral blood. These TCRs come from a young man with acute or convalescent COVID-19. Both conserved end residues are part of each CDR3. Fields, in order: clone size, D gene, J gene, V gene, CDR3 protein, CDR3 DNA. A D gene is named only where the DNA matches it firmly. Rows give clone size only sometimes, using once, few, many, or a class for an expanded clone.

size: NA; D: NA; J: TRBJ1-1; V: TRBV20-1; CDR3: CSVVPMREAFF; DNA: TGCAGTGTTGTACCAATGCGGGAAGCTTTCTTT
size: NA; D: NA; J: TRBJ2-3; V: TRBV5-1; CDR3: CASSLAVGTPMGDTQYF; DNA: TGCGCCAGCAGCTTGGCCGTAGGGACACCCATGGGGGATACGCAGTATTTT
size: NA; D: NA; J: TRBJ2-5; V: TRBV12-3/TRBV12-4; CDR3: CASSLAGKETQYF; DNA: TGTGCCAGCAGTTTGGCAGGAAAAGAGACCCAGTACTTC
size: NA; D: TRBD1; J: TRBJ1-5; V: TRBV7-9; CDR3: CASSLGGTGHQPQHF; DNA: TGTGCCAGCAGCTTAGGCGGGACAGGGCACCAGCCCCAGCATTTT
size: NA; D: TRBD2; J: TRBJ2-5; V: TRBV6-2/TRBV6-3; CDR3: CASSSRLAGSQETQYF; DNA: TGTGCCAGCAGTTCCCGACTAGCGGGGTCACAAGAGACCCAGTACTTC
size: NA; D: TRBD2; J: TRBJ2-3; V: TRBV3-1/TRBV3-2; CDR3: CATETSGSDTQYF; DNA: TGTGCCACTGAGACTAGCGGGAGTGATACGCAGTATTTT
size: NA; D: NA; J: TRBJ1-1; V: TRBV3-1/TRBV3-2; CDR3: CASSQERRSAAFF; DNA: TGTGCCAGCAGCCAAGAAAGGCGGTCAGCTGCTTTCTTT
size: once; D: NA; J: TRBJ2-2; V: TRBV7-6; CDR3: CASTVDPGNTGELFF; DNA: TGTGCCAGCACCGTTGATCCGGGGAACACCGGGGAGCTGTTTTTT
size: NA; D: NA; J: TRBJ1-3; V: TRBV6-6; CDR3: CASGATVRSGNTIYF; DNA: TGTGCCAGCGGTGCGACAGTCCGCTCTGGAAACACCATATATTTT
size: NA; D: NA; J: TRBJ1-2; V: TRBV7-8; CDR3: CASSRGSANYGYTF; DNA: TGTGCCAGCAGCAGGGGATCGGCTAACTATGGCTACACCTTC
size: NA; D: TRBD1; J: TRBJ1-6; V: TRBV5-8; CDR3: CASSVTGGVNNSPLHF; DNA: TGTGCCAGCAGCGTGACAGGGGGTGTAAATAATTCACCCCTCCACTTT
size: NA; D: NA; J: TRBJ2-7; V: TRBV3-1/TRBV3-2; CDR3: CASSQRLSVGEQYF; DNA: TGTGCCAGCAGCCAACGCCTTAGTGTCGGCGAGCAGTACTTC
size: NA; D: NA; J: TRBJ1-6; V: TRBV9; CDR3: CASIVSPLHF; DNA: TGTGCCAGCATAGTTTCACCCCTCCACTTT
size: NA; D: TRBD1; J: TRBJ1-6; V: TRBV5-6; CDR3: CASSFGQGNSPLHF; DNA: TGTGCCAGCAGCTTCGGACAGGGGAATTCACCCCTCCACTTT
size: NA; D: NA; J: TRBJ2-1; V: TRBV4-1; CDR3: CASSQIPGIGAHEQFF; DNA: TGCGCCAGCAGCCAAATCCCTGGGATAGGGGCCCATGAGCAGTTCTTC
size: NA; D: TRBD2; J: TRBJ2-1; V: TRBV9; CDR3: CASSTSGEDYNEQFF; DNA: TGTGCCAGCAGTACCAGCGGGGAAGACTACAATGAGCAGTTCTTC